This T cell receptor beta chain was documented in a study of T cell repertoires in cytomegalovirus infection (dated by TCRdb to about 2019). For the study in its entirety: Donor HLA type was relevant to the analysis, as public TCR beta signatures indicated carriage of CMV infection together with the matching HLA type.

The instrument was an Illumina HiSeq 1500. Starting from the raw public reads, TCRdb applied fastp trimming at Q25, assembled clones with MiXCR and retained in-frame beta chains. One record per CDR3 amino acid sequence lists the most common genes and DNA. The sample table shows a few hundred thousand distinct CDR3 sequences, and 26% are seen once. The ten largest account for roughly 13% of the sample. As regards this clonotype: Its antigen is unknown. The input lacks base qualities; no much larger clone sits a single base away.

The paper as a whole reports these results and caveats: In both this cohort and an independent cohort of over 350 donors, the cumulative frequency of public TCR beta family members distinguished carriers of CMV infection plus the relevant HLA type. The ex vivo response was dominated by HLA-C-restricted CMV-specific TCR beta clonotypes, which also provided the single most frequent clonotype in two of eight donors.

V and J are trimmed by 1 base and 3 bases, and the gene matches miss 2 bases of the junction. The CDR1 and CDR2 encoded by the germline V gene are SGHAT and FQNNGV. The CDR3 measures 14 amino acids from cysteine to valine. Only the CDR3 region is kept as DNA, spanning 42 bases read in frame from base 1. The chain joins TRBV11-2 to TRBJ2-7; 8 bases in the middle match TRBD1. The source is a human donor in good health (CMV status not recorded). Some clones in this sample may be carry-over from other donors' samples. Sequenced sample: PBMCs. This receptor carries the CDR3 CASSLARGLYEQYV. The DNA is TGTGCCAGCAGCTTAGCCAGGGGGCTCTACGAGCAGTACGTC.